This TCR beta chain originates from a study of T cell changes during pregnancy in multiple sclerosis. The data were produced by immunoSEQ multiplex PCR, yet TCRdb's version contains in-frame clones alone and is incomplete. The top ten clones hold 16% of a sample with around 3,500 clones, 85% to 90% of them seen once. The sample was CD8+ T cells from peripheral blood mononuclear cells, taken in the first trimester of pregnancy. This TCR was recovered from a female donor in good health, enrolled as a control in a pregnancy study.

The CDR3 loop reads CASSLEPQETQYF. The CDR3, as DNA: TGTGCCAGCAGCTTGGAGCCTCAAGAGACCCAGTACTTC. V gene TRBV5-4 combines with J gene TRBJ2-5, with unresolved D. The germline CDR1 and CDR2 sequences are SGHNT and YYREEE (reference sequence). The CDR3 is 13 amino acids. Trimming shortened V by 0 bases and J by 2 bases, and 5 bases separated the two germline ends.